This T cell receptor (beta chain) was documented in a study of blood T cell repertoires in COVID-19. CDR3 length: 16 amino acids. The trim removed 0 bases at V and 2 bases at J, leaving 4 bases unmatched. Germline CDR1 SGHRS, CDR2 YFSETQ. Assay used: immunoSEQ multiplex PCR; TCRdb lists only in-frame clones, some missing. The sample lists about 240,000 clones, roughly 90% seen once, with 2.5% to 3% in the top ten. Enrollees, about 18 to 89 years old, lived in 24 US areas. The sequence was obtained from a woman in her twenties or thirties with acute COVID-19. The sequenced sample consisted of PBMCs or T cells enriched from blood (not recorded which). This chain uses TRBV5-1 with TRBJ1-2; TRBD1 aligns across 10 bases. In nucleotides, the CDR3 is TGCGCCAGCAGCTTGGGACAGGGGGCGGTGAACTATGGCTACACCTTC. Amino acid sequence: CASSLGQGAVNYGYTF.